The 5 T cell receptor beta chains below all came from one sample that was sequenced in a study of response to subunit inactivated influenza vaccine. Via MiXCR, TCRdb re-called the RT-PCR reads, giving one row per CDR3 protein. This sample has about 800,000 distinct CDR3 sequences, with about 20% found just once. Specimen: PBMCs from blood, collected roughly 5 days after vaccination. The receptors here all came from a man aged 45-65 years who received an inactivated influenza vaccine.

J is TRBJ2-2 and V is TRBV29-1, with 8 bases identical to TRBD1. In germline, CDR1 is SQVTM, CDR2 ANQGSEA. Losses at the gene ends were 7 bases for V and 2 bases for J; bases not matched to a gene: 3. The CDR3 contains 13 residues. The CDR3: CSGGQANTGELFF. The CDR3 DNA follows: TGCAGCGGGGGACAGGCTAACACCGGGGAGCTGTTTTTT.

This clonotype was observed a handful of times. The J gene is TRBJ2-3, the V gene TRBV5-1, with 10 bases fitting TRBD1. CDR1 and CDR2 (germline): SGHRS, YFSETQ. CDR3 length: 16 amino acids. Unmatched junction bases numbered 5, after V lost 2 bases and J lost 2 bases. In nucleotides, the CDR3 is TGCGCCAGCAGCTTTGGGGACAGGGGATTCACAGATACGCAGTATTTT. As protein: CASSFGDRGFTDTQYF.

This sequence joins TRBV20-1 and TRBJ1-2, with a weak D call TRBD1 (5 bases). V dropped 8 bases and J dropped 6 bases, with 16 bases sitting between them. CDR3 length: 12 amino acids. Germline V CDR1 and CDR2: DFQATT, SNEGSKA (reference sequence). CDR3 DNA: TGCAGTATTAGTACCAGGGTGGATGGCTACACCTTC. It specifies CSISTRVDGYTF.

This chain uses TRBV5-1 with TRBJ2-3; perhaps D is TRBD1 or TRBD2 (5 bases each). Trimming took off 0 bases at V and 5 bases at J, with 10 bases between the two ends. This CDR3 is 14 amino acids long. CDR1 SGHRS and CDR2 YFSETQ come from the germline V gene. The CDR3 DNA is TGCGCCAGCAGCTTGGGGGACGTTGGAGATACGCAGTATTTT. Protein: CASSLGDVGDTQYF.

The count of this clonotype is one. The V call is TRBV7-9, the J call TRBJ2-5, with D perhaps matching TRBD1 or TRBD2 (5 bases each). This CDR3 is built from 14 residues. V lost 1 base to trimming and J lost 5 bases, with 11 bases between them. Germline V CDR1 and CDR2: SEHNR, FQNEAQ (reference sequence). Here the CDR3 reads CASSLGAREETQYF. In DNA form, the CDR3 reads TGTGCCAGCAGCTTAGGGGCCAGGGAGGAGACCCAGTACTTC.